The 3 T cell receptor beta chains reported below all come from one sample, sequenced in a study of blood T cell repertoires in COVID-19. Data came from immunoSEQ multiplex PCR; TCRdb stores just in-frame clones and leaves some out. The table includes around 200,000 clones, almost 90% detected once. The specimen sequenced was peripheral blood. Receptor source: a man aged 45 to 65 with acute or convalescent COVID-19.

The CDR3 DNA reads as TGTGCCAGCAGCCACAGGGGAAGAGATACGCAGTATTTT. Amino acids: CASSHRGRDTQYF. The J gene is TRBJ2-3, the V gene TRBV5-8, with TRBD1 matching 7 bases. CDR1 is SGHTS, CDR2 YDEGEE, per germline. This CDR3 contains 13 residues. With V trimmed by 4 bases and J by 5 bases, 4 bases remained unmatched. The full variable domain, completed using reference TRBV5-8 and TRBJ2-3, is EAGVTQSPTHLIKTRGQQATLRCSPISGHTSVYWYQQALGLGLQFLLWYDEGEERNRGNFPPRFSGRQFPNYSSELNVNALELEDSALYLCASSHRGRDTQYFGPGTRLTVL.

V and J are TRBV5-1 and TRBJ2-1, with TRBD1 matching 8 bases. The CDR3 length is 16 residues. Germline lookup yields CDR1 SGHRS and CDR2 YFSETQ. The junction had 9 bases not matched to a gene; V was cut back by 0 bases and J by 7 bases. In DNA form, the CDR3 reads TGCGCCAGCAGCTTGGGTGGTGGACAGGGTGTAAATGAGCAGTTCTTC. Translated, it gives CASSLGGGQGVNEQFF.

This clone was detected once. The chain combines TRBV28 with TRBJ1-6; D may be TRBD1 (6 bases). This CDR3 region has 15 residues. The germline CDR1 and CDR2 sequences are MDHEN and SYDVKM. V was pared by 7 bases and J by 7 bases, with 17 bases between. The CDR3 protein is CASNPRGQGNSPLHF. The CDR3 region has the DNA TGTGCCAGCAACCCGCGGGGGCAGGGGAATTCACCCCTCCACTTT. Supplemented by reference TRBV28 and TRBJ1-6, the full variable domain reads DVKVTQSSRYLVKRTGEKVFLECVQDMDHENMFWYRQDPGLGLRLIYFSYDVKMKEKGDIPEGYSVSREKKERFSLILESASTNQTSMYLCASNPRGQGNSPLHFGNGTRLTVT.